Listed below are T cell receptor beta chains from one sample, sequenced in a study of T cells in localized non-small cell lung cancer. The protocol was immunoSEQ multiplex PCR, while the TCRdb copy is restricted to in-frame clones and leaves out a portion. The data hold more than 70,000 clones, with approximately 84% observed a single time. The sample in question was peripheral blood, obtained before any cancer treatment. These receptors were taken from a man aged 40 to 69 with stage I lung adenocarcinoma. The conserved cysteine and the conserved F or W are not part of the CDR3 here. Fields, in order: J gene, V gene, CDR3 protein.

J gene: TRBJ1-2
V gene: TRBV2
CDR3 protein: ASSEALNYGYT

J gene: TRBJ2-1
V gene: TRBV5-4
CDR3 protein: ASSLLSDRDYNEQF

J gene: TRBJ2-4
V gene: TRBV5-1
CDR3 protein: ASSLMPLDIQY

J gene: TRBJ2-1
V gene: TRBV29-1
CDR3 protein: SRAWGGEQF

J gene: TRBJ2-3
V gene: TRBV29-1
CDR3 protein: SARPGTDTQY

J gene: TRBJ1-2
V gene: TRBV2
CDR3 protein: ASPLTGTVDGYT

J gene: TRBJ1-1
V gene: TRBV18
CDR3 protein: ASSPLRGLPNTEAF

J gene: TRBJ1-2
V gene: TRBV12-5
CDR3 protein: ASGSWDGGDGYT

J gene: TRBJ2-1
V gene: TRBV28
CDR3 protein: ASSSSKRDYNEQF

J gene: TRBJ1-6
V gene: TRBV6-5
CDR3 protein: ASGQLTISSLH

J gene: TRBJ1-2
V gene: TRBV6-5
CDR3 protein: ASKGGLAGYT

J gene: TRBJ2-7
V gene: TRBV11-2
CDR3 protein: ASSLEVGRYEQY

J gene: TRBJ1-1
V gene: TRBV12-5
CDR3 protein: ASGLVTAKNTEAF

J gene: TRBJ1-4
V gene: TRBV18
CDR3 protein: ASSYDRAPEKLF

J gene: TRBJ1-6
V gene: TRBV7-9
CDR3 protein: ASSRIPNNSPLH

J gene: TRBJ1-5
V gene: TRBV7-8
CDR3 protein: ASSPGRNQPQH

J gene: TRBJ2-1
V gene: TRBV7-9
CDR3 protein: AIQPMGGGGYNEQF

J gene: TRBJ2-1
V gene: TRBV18
CDR3 protein: ASSPGRGAYNEQF

J gene: TRBJ1-2
V gene: TRBV10-2
CDR3 protein: ASSRQTNYGYT

J gene: TRBJ2-1
V gene: TRBV7-2
CDR3 protein: ASSFAPEVQF

J gene: TRBJ1-1
V gene: TRBV6-5
CDR3 protein: ASSSRSRGRGEAF

J gene: TRBJ2-2
V gene: TRBV9
CDR3 protein: ASSVEVRGNTGELF

J gene: TRBJ2-7
V gene: TRBV19
CDR3 protein: ASSIPTARGEQY

J gene: TRBJ2-5
V gene: TRBV30
CDR3 protein: AWSPLNGAAETQY

J gene: TRBJ2-1
V gene: TRBV5-1
CDR3 protein: ASTEREPYNEQF

J gene: TRBJ2-2
V gene: TRBV9
CDR3 protein: ASSVDGRVAGELF

J gene: TRBJ1-2
V gene: TRBV5-4
CDR3 protein: ASRRWGRESGYT

J gene: TRBJ1-3
V gene: TRBV7-8
CDR3 protein: ASSLSRGPGNTIY

J gene: TRBJ2-2
V gene: TRBV7-3
CDR3 protein: ASSSPYGNTGELF

J gene: TRBJ1-2
V gene: TRBV18
CDR3 protein: ASSPGGRRSGGYT

J gene: TRBJ2-7
V gene: TRBV27
CDR3 protein: ASSNRDREQY

J gene: TRBJ1-5
V gene: TRBV18
CDR3 protein: ASSLAGPGTNQPQH

J gene: TRBJ2-7
V gene: TRBV7-2
CDR3 protein: ASSLKASGGPTYEQY

J gene: TRBJ2-5
V gene: TRBV5-1
CDR3 protein: ASSFAVGAQETQY

J gene: TRBJ1-1
V gene: TRBV19
CDR3 protein: ASSMKDRTEAF

J gene: TRBJ2-6
V gene: TRBV19
CDR3 protein: ASSLGRWLGANVLT

J gene: TRBJ1-4
V gene: TRBV18
CDR3 protein: ASSPTVANEKLF

J gene: TRBJ2-3
V gene: TRBV7-3
CDR3 protein: ASSLRFADTQY

J gene: TRBJ1-2
V gene: TRBV4-2
CDR3 protein: ASSQGRGGALDLGYT

J gene: TRBJ1-5
V gene: TRBV7-2
CDR3 protein: ASSLDRNLNQPQH

J gene: TRBJ2-7
V gene: TRBV19
CDR3 protein: ASSSPSRGLVEQY

J gene: TRBJ1-1
V gene: TRBV2
CDR3 protein: ASSERDRGGTEAF

J gene: TRBJ2-5
V gene: TRBV27
CDR3 protein: ASGATAETGWGIETQY

J gene: TRBJ1-4
V gene: TRBV18
CDR3 protein: ASSPPGQMNEKLF

J gene: TRBJ2-7
V gene: TRBV2
CDR3 protein: ASSDGQVSYEQY

J gene: TRBJ1-1
V gene: TRBV5-1
CDR3 protein: ASSSQAGPVTEAF

J gene: TRBJ2-1
V gene: TRBV13
CDR3 protein: ASSSPSGSYNEQF

J gene: TRBJ2-7
V gene: TRBV5-1
CDR3 protein: ASSPDAGETYEQY

J gene: TRBJ1-6
V gene: TRBV5-6
CDR3 protein: ASSFGPSRGEALH

J gene: TRBJ2-5
V gene: TRBV28
CDR3 protein: ASSYGRSIRGTQY

J gene: TRBJ1-6
V gene: TRBV2
CDR3 protein: ASNKQGSYNSPLH

J gene: TRBJ2-5
V gene: TRBV5-8
CDR3 protein: ASSLNLGGLRKTQY